The clone carrying this T cell receptor beta chain was picked up many times. Its target is not known. The source of the sample is a study of regulatory T cells in long-lasting Graves disease. Whole-study results and caveats: Segments TRBV28, TRBJ1-2 and TRBJ2-5 showed preferential usage in persistent disease. More public clonotypes were shared by persistent patients (about 3,000) than by new patients (around 990).

The time point here: newly diagnosed GD, antithyroid drugs for less than 3 months. Extracted RNA from PBMCs served as the source of the TCR library. Library construction for TCR beta used iRepertoire HTBI primers and Arm-PCR of CDR3 regions. TCRdb re-derived calls from the multiplex PCR reads in MiXCR, one entry per CDR3 protein. The sample yields about 440,000 distinct CDR3 sequences, 15% seen once. Germline V gives CDR1 MDHEN, CDR2 SYDVKM. With 4 bases removed from V and 4 bases from J, the gap between germline ends came to 21 bases. The CDR3 has 17 residues. This sample also appeared in a second study, on T cells in Graves' hyperthyroidism and ophthalmopathy.

This sample comprised peripheral blood mononuclear cells (PBMCs), obtained at new diagnosis, from a patient treated with antithyroid drugs. This TCR came from a woman aged 30 to 39 with Graves disease. V and J are TRBV28 and TRBJ2-3; D is unclear. CDR3 protein: CASSYGPGPRGADTQYF. The CDR3, as DNA: TGTGCCAGCAGTTATGGACCGGGCCCCCGCGGCGCAGATACGCAGTATTTT. Full variable domain (missing parts from reference TRBV28 and TRBJ2-3): DVKVTQSSRYLVKRTGEKVFLECVQDMDHENMFWYRQDPGLGLRLIYFSYDVKMKEKGDIPEGYSVSREKKERFSLILESASTNQTSMYLCASSYGPGPRGADTQYFGPGTRLTVL.